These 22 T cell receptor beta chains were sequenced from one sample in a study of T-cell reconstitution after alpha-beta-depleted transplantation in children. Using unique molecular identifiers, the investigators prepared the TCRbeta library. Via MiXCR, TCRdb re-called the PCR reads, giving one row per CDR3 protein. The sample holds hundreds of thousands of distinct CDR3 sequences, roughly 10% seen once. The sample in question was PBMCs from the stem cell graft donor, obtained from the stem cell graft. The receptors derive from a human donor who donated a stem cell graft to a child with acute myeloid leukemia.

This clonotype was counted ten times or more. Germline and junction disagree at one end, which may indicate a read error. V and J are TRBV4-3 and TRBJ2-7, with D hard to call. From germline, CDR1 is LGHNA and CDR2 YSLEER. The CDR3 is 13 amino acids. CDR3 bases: TGTGCCAGCAGCCAAGTCCGTGGCTACGAGCAGTACTTC. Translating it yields CASSQVRGYEQYF.

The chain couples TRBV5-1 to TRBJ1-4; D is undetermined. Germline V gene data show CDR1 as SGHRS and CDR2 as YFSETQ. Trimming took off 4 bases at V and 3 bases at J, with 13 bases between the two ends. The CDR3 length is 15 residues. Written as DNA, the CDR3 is TGCGCCAGCAGCCCCCCGGACCTGGCTAATGAAAAACTGTTTTTT. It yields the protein CASSPPDLANEKLFF.

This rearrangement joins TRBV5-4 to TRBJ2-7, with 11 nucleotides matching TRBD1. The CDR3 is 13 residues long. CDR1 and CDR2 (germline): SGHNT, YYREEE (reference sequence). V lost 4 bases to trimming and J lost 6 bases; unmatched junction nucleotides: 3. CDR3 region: CASSEDRGREQYF. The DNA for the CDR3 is TGTGCCAGCAGCGAGGACAGGGGGCGCGAGCAGTACTTC.

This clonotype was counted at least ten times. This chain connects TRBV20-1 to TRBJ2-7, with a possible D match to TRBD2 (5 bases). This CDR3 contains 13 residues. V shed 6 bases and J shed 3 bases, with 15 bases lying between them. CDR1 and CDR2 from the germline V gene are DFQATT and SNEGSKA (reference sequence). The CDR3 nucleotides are TGCAGTGCGAACGGCGGGCGTATCTACGAGCAGTACTTC. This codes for CSANGGRIYEQYF.

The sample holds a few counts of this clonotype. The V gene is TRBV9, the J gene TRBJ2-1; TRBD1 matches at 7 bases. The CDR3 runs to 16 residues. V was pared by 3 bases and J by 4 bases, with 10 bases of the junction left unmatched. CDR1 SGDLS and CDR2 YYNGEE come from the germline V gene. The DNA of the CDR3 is TGTGCCAGCAGCGCCCCAGGGGGAGCTCTATACAATGAGCAGTTCTTC. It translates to CASSAPGGALYNEQFF.

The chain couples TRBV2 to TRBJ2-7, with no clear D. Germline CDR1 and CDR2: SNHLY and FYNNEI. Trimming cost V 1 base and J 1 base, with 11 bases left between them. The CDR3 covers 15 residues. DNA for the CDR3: TGTGCCAGCAGTGAAGTGGGGTTCAGTTCCTACGAGCAGTACTTC. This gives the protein CASSEVGFSSYEQYF.

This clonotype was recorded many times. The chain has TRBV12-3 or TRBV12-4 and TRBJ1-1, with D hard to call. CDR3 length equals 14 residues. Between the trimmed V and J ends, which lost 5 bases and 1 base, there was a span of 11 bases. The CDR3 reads CASSRGLGNTEAFF. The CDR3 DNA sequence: TGTGCCAGCAGTCGTGGCCTAGGGAACACTGAAGCTTTCTTT.

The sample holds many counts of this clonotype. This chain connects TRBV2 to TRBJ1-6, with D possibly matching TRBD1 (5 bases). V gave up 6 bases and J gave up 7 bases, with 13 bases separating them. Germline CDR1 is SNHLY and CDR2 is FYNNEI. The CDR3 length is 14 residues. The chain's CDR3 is CASSVGTVNSPLHF. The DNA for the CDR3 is TGTGCCAGCAGCGTCGGGACGGTGAATTCACCCCTCCACTTT.

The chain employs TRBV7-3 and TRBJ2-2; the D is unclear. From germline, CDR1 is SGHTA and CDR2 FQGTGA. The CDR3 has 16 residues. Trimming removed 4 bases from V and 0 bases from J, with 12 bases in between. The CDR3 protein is CASSSLPSANTGELFF. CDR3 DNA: TGTGCCAGCAGCTCCCTCCCCAGCGCGAACACCGGGGAGCTGTTTTTT.

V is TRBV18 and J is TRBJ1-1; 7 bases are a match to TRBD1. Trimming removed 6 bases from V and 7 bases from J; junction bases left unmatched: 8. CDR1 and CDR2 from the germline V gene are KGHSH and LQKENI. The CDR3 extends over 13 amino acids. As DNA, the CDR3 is TGTGCCAGCTCGCTTGGGACAGAAATTGAAGCTTTCTTT. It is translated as CASSLGTEIEAFF.

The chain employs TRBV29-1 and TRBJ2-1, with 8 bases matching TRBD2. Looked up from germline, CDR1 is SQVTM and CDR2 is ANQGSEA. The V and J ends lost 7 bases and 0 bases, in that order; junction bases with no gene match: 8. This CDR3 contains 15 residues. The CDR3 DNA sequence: TGCAGCGCCGAAAGCGGGAGTGGCTCCTACAATGAGCAGTTCTTC. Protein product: CSAESGSGSYNEQFF.

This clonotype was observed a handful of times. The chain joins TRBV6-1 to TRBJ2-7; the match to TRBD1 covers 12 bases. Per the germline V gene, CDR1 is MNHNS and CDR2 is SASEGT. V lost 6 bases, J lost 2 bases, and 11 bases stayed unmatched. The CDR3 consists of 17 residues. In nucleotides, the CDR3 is TGTGCCAGCAGATCCGGGACAGGGGGCGCAGCGGCCTACGAGCAGTACTTC. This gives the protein CASRSGTGGAAAYEQYF.

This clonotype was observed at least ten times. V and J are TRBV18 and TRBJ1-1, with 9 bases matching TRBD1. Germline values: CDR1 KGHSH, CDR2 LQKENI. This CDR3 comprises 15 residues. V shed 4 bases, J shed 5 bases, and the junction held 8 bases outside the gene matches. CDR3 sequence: CASSLSKQGATEAFF. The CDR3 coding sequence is TGTGCCAGCTCACTCTCAAAACAGGGGGCGACTGAAGCTTTCTTT.

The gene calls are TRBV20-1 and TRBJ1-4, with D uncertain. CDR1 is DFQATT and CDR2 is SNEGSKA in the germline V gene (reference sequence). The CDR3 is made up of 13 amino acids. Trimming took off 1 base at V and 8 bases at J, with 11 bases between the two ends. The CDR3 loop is CSARVTVTEKLFF. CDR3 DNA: TGCAGTGCTAGAGTTACAGTCACGGAAAAACTGTTTTTT.

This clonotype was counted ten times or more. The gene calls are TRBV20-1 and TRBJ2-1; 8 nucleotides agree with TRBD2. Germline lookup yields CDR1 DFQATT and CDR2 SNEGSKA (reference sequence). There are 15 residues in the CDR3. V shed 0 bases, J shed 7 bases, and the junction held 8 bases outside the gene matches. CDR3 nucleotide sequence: TGCAGTGCTAGAGATTCGGGAGGGAGTCGAAATGAGCAGTTCTTC. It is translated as CSARDSGGSRNEQFF.

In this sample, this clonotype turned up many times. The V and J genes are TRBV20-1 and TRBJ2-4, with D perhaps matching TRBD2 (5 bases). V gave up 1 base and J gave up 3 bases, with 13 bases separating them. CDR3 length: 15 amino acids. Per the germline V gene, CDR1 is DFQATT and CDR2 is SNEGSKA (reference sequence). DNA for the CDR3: TGCAGTGCTAGAGTACAGCGGAGAGGCAAAAACATTCAGTACTTC. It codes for CSARVQRRGKNIQYF.

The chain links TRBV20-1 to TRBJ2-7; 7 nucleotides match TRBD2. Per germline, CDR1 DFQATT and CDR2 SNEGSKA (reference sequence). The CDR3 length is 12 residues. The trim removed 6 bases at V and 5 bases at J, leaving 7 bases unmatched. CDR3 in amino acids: CSAAREVDEQYF. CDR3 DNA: TGCAGTGCGGCACGGGAGGTGGACGAGCAGTACTTC.

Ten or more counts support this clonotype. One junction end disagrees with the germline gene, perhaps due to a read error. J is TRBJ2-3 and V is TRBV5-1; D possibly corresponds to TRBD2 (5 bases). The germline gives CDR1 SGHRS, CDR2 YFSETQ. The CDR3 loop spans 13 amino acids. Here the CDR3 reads CASSSGGTDTQYF. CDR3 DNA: TGTGCCAGCAGCTCCGGGGGCACAGATACGCAGTATTTT.

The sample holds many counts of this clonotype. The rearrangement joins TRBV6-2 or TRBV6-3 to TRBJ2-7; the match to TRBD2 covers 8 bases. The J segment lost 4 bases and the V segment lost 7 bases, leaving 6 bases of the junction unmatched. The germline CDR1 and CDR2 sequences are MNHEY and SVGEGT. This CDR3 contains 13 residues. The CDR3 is CASTQSGRYEQYF. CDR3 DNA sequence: TGTGCCAGCACTCAAAGCGGGAGATACGAGCAGTACTTC.

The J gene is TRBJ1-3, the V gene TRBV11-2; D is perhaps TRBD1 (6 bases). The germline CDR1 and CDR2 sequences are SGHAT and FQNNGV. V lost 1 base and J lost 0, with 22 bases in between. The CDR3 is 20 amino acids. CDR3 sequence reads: CASSLVGSDEQGHSGNTIYF. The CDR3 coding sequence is TGTGCCAGCAGCTTAGTGGGTTCGGACGAACAGGGACACTCTGGAAACACCATATATTTT.

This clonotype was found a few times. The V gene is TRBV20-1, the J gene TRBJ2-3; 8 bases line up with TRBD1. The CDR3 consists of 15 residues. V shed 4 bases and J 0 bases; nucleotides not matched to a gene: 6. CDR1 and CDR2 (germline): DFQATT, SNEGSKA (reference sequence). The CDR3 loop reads CSATRTGTSTDTQYF. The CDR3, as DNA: TGCAGTGCTACCCGGACAGGGACTAGCACAGATACGCAGTATTTT.

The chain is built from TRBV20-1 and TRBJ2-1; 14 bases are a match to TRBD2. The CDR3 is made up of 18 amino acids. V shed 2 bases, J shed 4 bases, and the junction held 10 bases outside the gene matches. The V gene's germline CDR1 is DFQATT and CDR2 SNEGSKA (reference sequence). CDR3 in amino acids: CSARTGTSGSSGYNEQFF. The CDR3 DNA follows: TGCAGTGCTAGAACCGGGACTAGCGGGAGTAGCGGATACAATGAGCAGTTCTTC.